This T cell receptor beta chain is from a study of blood T cells in healthy people across ages. Broader study findings: Higher diversity, along with more naive CD4+ cells, distinguished long-lived donors from aged donors.

Using a J-beta primer mix together with a sample-barcoded 5' primer, a second PCR was run for about 7 to 12 cycles. TCRdb called the 5' RACE reads again in MiXCR, with one record for every CDR3 protein. The data show approximately 1.5 million distinct CDR3 sequences, under 55% seen once. The germline V gene encodes CDR1 SGHRS and CDR2 YFSETQ. Trimming removed 1 base from V and 1 base from J, with 17 bases in between. The CDR3 runs to 18 residues. Details on this clonotype: What it recognizes is unknown.

V is TRBV5-1 and J is TRBJ1-4; D is perhaps TRBD1 (5 bases). The sequence was obtained from a woman aged 18-30 years in good health. The sequencing sample was made of blood. CDR3 loop: CASSLRPHRQLTNEKLFF. The CDR3 coding sequence is TGCGCCAGCAGCTTGCGGCCCCACCGACAGTTAACTAATGAAAAACTGTTTTTT.